This T cell receptor beta chain was obtained from a study of blood T cell repertoires in COVID-19. Profiled with immunoSEQ multiplex PCR; TCRdb holds only in-frame clones, not every one. In the table there are 200,000 or so clones, approximately 83% of which are singletons. This receptor was identified in a human donor with active or convalescent COVID-19. The donor label of this sample is uncertain. Sequenced material: peripheral blood.

CDR3 DNA: TGTGCCAGCAGACCTGACAGGGAACCCTCTAACACCGGGGAGCTGTTTTTT. Translating gives CASRPDREPSNTGELFF. The rearrangement joins TRBV6-2 or TRBV6-3 to TRBJ2-2, with TRBD1 identical over 7 bases. The CDR3 contains 17 residues. Germline trimming cut 6 bases from V and 2 bases from J; bases unmatched to any gene: 12. The germline CDR1 and CDR2 sequences are MNHEY and SVGEGT.